This T cell receptor (beta chain) originates from a study of blood T cell repertoires in COVID-19. Study-level background: Samples taken during acute and convalescent COVID-19 were collected in the United States, Italy and Spain. PBMCs, B-cell-depleted T cells, or T cells provided the cDNA or gDNA that made up the material.

Germline V gene lookup returns CDR1 LNHDA and CDR2 SQIVND (reference sequence). V was shortened by 1 base and J by 0 bases, with 10 bases between the two germline ends. The CDR3 has 15 amino acids. In the study's own analysis: Counts of nucleated cells, estimated from reference gene primer amplification, were obtained. The protocol was immunoSEQ multiplex PCR, while the TCRdb copy is restricted to in-frame clones and leaves out a portion. V, J and clone size are those of that table, while D and trimming were read from the DNA. Of roughly 110,000 clones in the sample, approximately 84% were seen once.

This TCR was sampled from a woman in her 40s with acute or convalescent COVID-19. The rearrangement joins TRBV19 to TRBJ2-7, with unresolved D. Specimen: peripheral blood. The CDR3 DNA is TGTGCCAGTAGTATAGTCCTTATCAGCTCCTACGAGCAGTACTTC. Translation gives CASSIVLISSYEQYF.